This T cell receptor beta chain was recovered during a study of blood T cell repertoires in COVID-19. In the study's own analysis: Quantification of nucleated cells was approximated via reference gene primer amplification. Measured with immunoSEQ multiplex PCR; TCRdb has only the in-frame clones, and not every one. Clone size and V and J calls were adopted from that table, with D and trimming inferred from the DNA. The sample comprises approximately 160,000 clones, 87% of which are singletons, and 7% rests with the top ten. Self-reported history from a screening survey and questionnaire set each donor's cohort. Symptom resolution, clearance, or two negative PCRs marked the recovered donors of Cohort 3. The V and J ends lost 0 bases and 7 bases, in that order; junction bases with no gene match: 16. Per the germline V gene, CDR1 is GTSNPN and CDR2 is SVGIG (reference sequence). There are 18 residues in the CDR3.

The rearrangement uses TRBV30 and TRBJ2-1; 9 nucleotides align to TRBD2. The receptor was isolated from a woman between 50 and 59 years old who had recovered from COVID-19. Sequencing input: PBMCs or T cells enriched from blood (not recorded which). This CDR3 reads CAWSVPHRGRASSNEQFF. DNA of the CDR3: TGTGCCTGGAGTGTACCCCATCGCGGGAGGGCCTCAAGTAATGAGCAGTTCTTC.